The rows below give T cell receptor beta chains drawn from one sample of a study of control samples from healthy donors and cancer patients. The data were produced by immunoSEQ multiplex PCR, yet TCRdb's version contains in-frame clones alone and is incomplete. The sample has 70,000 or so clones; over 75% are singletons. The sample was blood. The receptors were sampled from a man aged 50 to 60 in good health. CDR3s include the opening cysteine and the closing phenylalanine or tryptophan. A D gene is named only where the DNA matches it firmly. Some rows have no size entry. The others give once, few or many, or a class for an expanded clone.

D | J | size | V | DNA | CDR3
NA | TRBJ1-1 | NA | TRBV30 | TGTGCCTGGAGTGTAGGGGGGGTGAACACTGAAGCTTTCTTT | CAWSVGGVNTEAFF
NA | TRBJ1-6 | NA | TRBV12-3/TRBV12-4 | TGTGCCAGCAGTTTATTGGCGAGTTCACCCCTCCACTTT | CASSLLASSPLHF
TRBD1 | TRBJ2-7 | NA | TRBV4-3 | TGCGCCAGCAGCCAGACAGGGGAACAGCAGTACTTC | CASSQTGEQQYF
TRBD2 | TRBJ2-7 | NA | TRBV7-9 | TGTGCCAGCAGCCTCGGGACTAGCTCCGAGCAGTACTTC | CASSLGTSSEQYF
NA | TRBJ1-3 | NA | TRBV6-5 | TGTGCCAGCAGAGCCCCAGGGAGTGGAAACACCATATATTTT | CASRAPGSGNTIYF
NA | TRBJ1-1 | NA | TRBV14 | TGTGCCAGCAGCCAAGGTCCAGACAAGAACACTGAAGCTTTCTTT | CASSQGPDKNTEAFF
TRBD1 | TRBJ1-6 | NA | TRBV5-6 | TGTGCCAGCAGCTTAACCACCGGGACAGCTTATTCACCCCTCCACTTT | CASSLTTGTAYSPLHF
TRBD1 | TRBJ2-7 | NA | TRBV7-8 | TGTGCCAGCAGCTTAGCGGGACAGCCCTACGAGCAGTACTTC | CASSLAGQPYEQYF
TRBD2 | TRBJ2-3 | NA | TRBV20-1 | TGCAGTGCTAGTCTCCCCAGCGGGAGAAGCACAGATACGCAGTATTTT | CSASLPSGRSTDTQYF
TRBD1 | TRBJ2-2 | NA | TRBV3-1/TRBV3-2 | TGTGCCAGCAGCCAAGCTGTTCAGGGGGCCGGGGAGCTGTTTTTT | CASSQAVQGAGELFF
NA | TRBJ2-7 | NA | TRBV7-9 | TGTGCCAGCAGCGTTCCATTTGGTATCTTCTACGAGCAGTACTTC | CASSVPFGIFYEQYF
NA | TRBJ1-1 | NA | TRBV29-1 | TGCAGCGCAGCGGACGGAGCCACTGAAGCTTTCTTT | CSAADGATEAFF
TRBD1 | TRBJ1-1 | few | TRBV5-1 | TGCGCCAGCAGCTTGGAAGGGACAGGGGGAACGAACACTGAAGCTTTCTTT | CASSLEGTGGTNTEAFF
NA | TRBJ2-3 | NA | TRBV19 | TGTGCCAGTCAGGAGGGACGTACCTTCACAGATACGCAGTATTTT | CASQEGRTFTDTQYF
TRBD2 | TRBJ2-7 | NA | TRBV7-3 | TGTGCCAGCAGCTTAAGGGGGACTAGCGGTACCGACAGGCAGTACTTC | CASSLRGTSGTDRQYF
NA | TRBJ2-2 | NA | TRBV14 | TGTGCCAGCAGCCAAGAATTCGGAAGGAACACCGGGGAGCTGTTTTTT | CASSQEFGRNTGELFF
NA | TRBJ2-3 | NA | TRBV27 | TGTGCCAGCAGCCTAGAGGGGACAGATACGCAGTATTTT | CASSLEGTDTQYF
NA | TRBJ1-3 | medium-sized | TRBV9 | TGTGCCAGCAGCAAGTTACCAGGAAACACCATATATTTT | CASSKLPGNTIYF
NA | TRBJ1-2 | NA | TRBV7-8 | TGTGCCAGCAGCTTACTCAACACGGAAGGGAGTCCCTATGGCTACACCTTC | CASSLLNTEGSPYGYTF
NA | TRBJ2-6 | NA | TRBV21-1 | TGTGCCAGCAGCCGACAGGGCTCTGGGGCCAACGTCCTGACTTTC | CASSRQGSGANVLTF
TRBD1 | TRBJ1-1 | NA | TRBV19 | TGTGCCAGTAGTATCCAGGGGGGGGTAAACACTGAAGCTTTCTTT | CASSIQGGVNTEAFF
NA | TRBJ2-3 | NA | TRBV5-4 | TGTGCCAGCAGCTCCCCCAGGGGGGGCCGTACAGATACGCAGTATTTT | CASSSPRGGRTDTQYF
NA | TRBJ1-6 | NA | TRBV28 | TGTGCCAGCAGTGGAACGGGCCTTCTCTCGCAATCCACCCTCCACTTT | CASSGTGLLSQSTLHF
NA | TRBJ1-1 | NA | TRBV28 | TGTGCCAGCACCAGGAATCAGGGGAGCACTGAAGCTTTCTTT | CASTRNQGSTEAFF
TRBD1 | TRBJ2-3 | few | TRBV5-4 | TGTGCCAGCAGCCCTAAGAGCGGACAGGGGGGCACAGATACGCAGTATTTT | CASSPKSGQGGTDTQYF
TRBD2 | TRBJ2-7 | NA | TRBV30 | TGTGCCTGGAGTGCGACGGGAGGCTTCTACGAGCAGTACTTC | CAWSATGGFYEQYF
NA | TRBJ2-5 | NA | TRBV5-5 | TGTGCCAGCACTTTGGGGGGCGGGGTAAGAGAGACCCAGTACTTC | CASTLGGGVRETQYF
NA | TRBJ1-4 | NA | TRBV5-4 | TGTGCCAGCAGCTTGGAGGCGTCAACTAATGAAAAACTGTTTTTT | CASSLEASTNEKLFF
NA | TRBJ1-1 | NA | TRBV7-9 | TGTGCCAGCAGCTTAGTATCTGGGTCTGAAGCTTTCTTT | CASSLVSGSEAFF
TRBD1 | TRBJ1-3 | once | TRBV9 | TGTGCCAGCAGCCCCTCGGACAGGTTCTCTGGAAACACCATATATTTT | CASSPSDRFSGNTIYF
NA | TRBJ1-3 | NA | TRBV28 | TGTGCCAGCAGGTCAGGAGCGGGAAACACCATATATTTT | CASRSGAGNTIYF
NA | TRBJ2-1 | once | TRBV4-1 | TGCGCCAGCAGCCCTGGGTACAATGAGCAGTTCTTC | CASSPGYNEQFF
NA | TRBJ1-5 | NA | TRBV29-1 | TGCAGCGTTGTAACAGGGCCTCAAAATCAGCCCCAGCATTTT | CSVVTGPQNQPQHF
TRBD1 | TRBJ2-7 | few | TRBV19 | TGTGCCAGTAGTGGGGGCAGGGGGCTTTATCAGCAGTACTTC | CASSGGRGLYQQYF
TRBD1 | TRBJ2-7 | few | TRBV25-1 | TGTGCCAGCAGTGCCCGGGACAGGGGCTCCTACGAGCAGTACTTC | CASSARDRGSYEQYF
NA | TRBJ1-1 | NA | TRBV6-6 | TGTGCCAGCAGTTACCCATCCGTTGGGAACACTGAAGCTTTCTTT | CASSYPSVGNTEAFF
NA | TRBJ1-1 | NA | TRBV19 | TGTGCCAGTAGTTATCGGGGCACTGAAGCTTTCTTT | CASSYRGTEAFF
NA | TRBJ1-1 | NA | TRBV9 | TGTGCCAGCAGCGTATGGGGAGGCACTGAAGCTTTCTTT | CASSVWGGTEAFF
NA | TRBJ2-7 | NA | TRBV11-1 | TGTGCCAGCAGCTTAGTCTTCGGAAGCTCCTACGAGCAGTACTTC | CASSLVFGSSYEQYF
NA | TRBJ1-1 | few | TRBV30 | TGTGCCTGGAGTGGGACAGCCTGGAACACTGAAGCTTTCTTT | CAWSGTAWNTEAFF
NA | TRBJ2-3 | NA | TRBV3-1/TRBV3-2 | TGTGCCAGCAGCCAAGATGAGTGGGGCCCAGATACGCAGTATTTT | CASSQDEWGPDTQYF
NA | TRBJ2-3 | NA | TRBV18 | TGTGCCAGCTCACCCGTCACAGATACGCAGTATTTT | CASSPVTDTQYF
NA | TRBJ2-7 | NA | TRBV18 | TGTGCCAGCTCATCCTCGTTAGGGGCGAGTCGGTACGAGCAGTACTTC | CASSSSLGASRYEQYF
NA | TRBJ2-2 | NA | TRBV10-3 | TGTGCCATCAGTGGTTCGAACACCGGGGAGCTGTTTTTT | CAISGSNTGELFF
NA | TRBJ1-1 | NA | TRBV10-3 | TGTGCCATCAACTTCGGGAAGAACACTGAAGCTTTCTTT | CAINFGKNTEAFF
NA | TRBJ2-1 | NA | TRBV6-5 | TGTGCCAGCAGTTACGCACGGGAGCAGTTCTTC | CASSYAREQFF
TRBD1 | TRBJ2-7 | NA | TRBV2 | TGTGCCAGCAGTAAAGGGACAGCAGCGAGGGCCGGCCCGTGGGAGCAGTACTTC | CASSKGTAARAGPWEQYF
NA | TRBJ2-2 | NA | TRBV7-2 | TGTGCCAGCAGCCAGATAGGGGCGGGGACCGGGGAGCTGTTTTTT | CASSQIGAGTGELFF
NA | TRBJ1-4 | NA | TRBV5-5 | TGTGCCAGCAGCTCAAAGCCGCTTGGAAAACTGTTTTTT | CASSSKPLGKLFF
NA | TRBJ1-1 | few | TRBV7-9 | TGTGCCAGCAGCACCCCGACAGGAGTGGTCGCTGAAGCTTTCTTT | CASSTPTGVVAEAFF
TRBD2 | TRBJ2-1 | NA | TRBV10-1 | TGCGCCAGCAGTGAACGGACTAGCGGGAGGTCCAGCTCCTACAATGAGCAGTTCTTC | CASSERTSGRSSSYNEQFF
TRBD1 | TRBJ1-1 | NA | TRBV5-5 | TGTGCCAGCAGCTGGGCAGGGGGAGGTACTGAAGCTTTCTTT | CASSWAGGGTEAFF
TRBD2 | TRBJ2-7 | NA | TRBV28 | TGTGCCAGCAGTGCCGGGACTAGAGTCTCCGAGCAGTACTTC | CASSAGTRVSEQYF
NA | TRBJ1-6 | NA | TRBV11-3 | TGTGCCAGCAGCCGTCGGGATAATAATTCACCCCTCCACTTT | CASSRRDNNSPLHF
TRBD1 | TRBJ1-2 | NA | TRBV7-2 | TGTGCCAGCAGCTTAAACTTCGGACAGGGGGCTTATGGCTACACCTTC | CASSLNFGQGAYGYTF
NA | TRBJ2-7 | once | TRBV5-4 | TGTGCCAGCAGCGGCTTACAGGGTGGGTCCTACGAGCAGTACTTC | CASSGLQGGSYEQYF
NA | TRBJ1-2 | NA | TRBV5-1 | TGCGCCAGCGGTGAAGAGGGCGGCTACACCTTC | CASGEEGGYTF
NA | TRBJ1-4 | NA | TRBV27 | TGTGCCAGCAGTAGTATGACAGACTTTAATGAAAAACTGTTTTTT | CASSSMTDFNEKLFF
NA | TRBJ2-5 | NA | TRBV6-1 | TGTGCCAGCAGTGAAGCGCTGCCGGACCAGTACTTC | CASSEALPDQYF